The rows below give T cell receptor beta chains drawn from one sample of a study of blood T cells in healthy people across ages. TCRdb re-called the 5' RACE reads through MiXCR, storing one row per CDR3 protein. Seen here are 750,000 to 950,000 distinct CDR3 sequences, around half observed once, and the top ten hold about two fifths. The sequenced material came from blood. The source is a man at least 80 years old in good health. Each CDR3 is given with its conserved first and last residue. D genes are given only for firm matches. Clone size is shown for a subset of rows, as once, few, many or a class of expanded clone.

>-|-|TRBV5-6|TRBJ1-5
CASSLEGLQPQHF
TGTGCCAGCAGCTTGGAAGGTCTTCAGCCCCAGCATTTT
>-|-|TRBV3-1|TRBJ2-1
CASSQEIRRRPGAAREQFF
TGTGCCAGCAGCCAAGAGATTAGACGACGCCCCGGGGCGGCTAGGGAGCAGTTCTTC
>few|TRBD2|TRBV4-2|TRBJ2-5
CASSQTSSGREETQYF
TGTGCCAGCAGCCAAACCTCTAGCGGGAGGGAAGAGACCCAGTACTTC
>-|TRBD2|TRBV6-2/TRBV6-3|TRBJ2-5
CASSGLAGGGETQYF
TGTGCCAGCAGTGGACTAGCGGGAGGGGGAGAGACCCAGTACTTC
>-|TRBD1|TRBV5-1|TRBJ2-7
CASSFRDRESSEQYF
TGCGCCAGCAGCTTCCGGGACAGGGAATCCAGTGAGCAGTACTTC
>few|-|TRBV10-2|TRBJ1-4
CASSVLGTNEKLFF
TGCGCCAGCAGTGTACTCGGGACTAATGAAAAACTGTTTTTT
>few|-|TRBV2|TRBJ2-7
CASSFTRYYEQYF
TGTGCCAGCAGTTTTACCCGTTACTACGAGCAGTACTTC
>-|TRBD2|TRBV6-2/TRBV6-3|TRBJ2-5
CASSYAKSSGSIIETQYF
TGTGCCAGCAGTTACGCCAAGTCTAGCGGGAGTATCATAGAGACCCAGTACTTC
>-|TRBD1|TRBV20-1|TRBJ2-2
CSARAGTGWAGELFF
TGCAGTGCTAGAGCCGGGACAGGATGGGCCGGGGAGCTGTTTTTT
>-|-|TRBV28|TRBJ1-1
CASSPGGPPFKAFF
TGTGCCAGCAGCCCCGGGGGGCCTCCCTTTAAAGCTTTCTTT
>once|-|TRBV3-1|TRBJ2-4
CASSQEGSGASVQYF
TGTGCCAGCAGCCAAGAAGGATCAGGAGCCTCCGTTCAGTACTTC
>-|-|TRBV20-1|TRBJ1-2
CSARAQGNYGYTF
TGCAGTGCTAGGGCGCAGGGGAACTATGGCTACACCTTC
>-|-|TRBV19|TRBJ1-2
CASEGRDNYGYTF
TGTGCCAGCGAGGGGCGGGATAACTATGGCTACACCTTC
>few|TRBD2|TRBV5-1|TRBJ2-5
CASSGLAGGEQETQYF
TGCGCCAGCAGTGGGCTAGCGGGAGGTGAGCAAGAGACCCAGTACTTC
>-|TRBD2|TRBV7-9|TRBJ2-7
CASSHAAGLVFAEQYF
TGTGCCAGCAGCCACGCGGCCGGACTAGTTTTTGCCGAGCAGTACTTC
>-|TRBD2|TRBV6-5|TRBJ2-1
CASSYRGTSGTYNEQFF
TGTGCCAGCAGTTACCGTGGGACTAGCGGGACCTACAATGAGCAGTTCTTC
>few|-|TRBV4-1|TRBJ1-5
CASSPLLHVQPQHF
TGCGCCAGCAGCCCCCTCTTGCATGTACAGCCCCAGCATTTT
>few|-|TRBV20-1|TRBJ2-3
CSARAERHRYAYF
TGCAGTGCTAGAGCTGAACGGCACAGATACGCGTATTTT
>-|TRBD1|TRBV13|TRBJ1-2
CASSSIGQASNYGYTF
TGTGCCAGCAGCTCAATTGGACAGGCATCTAACTATGGCTACACCTTC
>-|-|TRBV24-1|TRBJ2-1
CATSDPPGTQFF
TGTGCCACCAGTGATCCACCCGGGACCCAGTTCTTC
>-|-|TRBV20-1|TRBJ2-1
CSAPRLAEEEDEQFF
TGCAGTGCTCCGCGGCTGGCCGAAGAGGAAGATGAGCAGTTCTTC
>few|-|TRBV15|TRBJ1-4
CATSPIGPTNEKLFF
TGTGCCACCAGCCCGATTGGGCCTACCAATGAAAAACTGTTTTTT
>-|-|TRBV5-1|TRBJ2-1
CASRMGLPGVGNEQFF
TGCGCCAGCAGGATGGGACTCCCGGGAGTAGGCAATGAGCAGTTCTTC
>-|-|TRBV18|TRBJ2-1
CASSRGQRETQFF
TGTGCCAGCTCACGGGGCCAGAGAGAGACGCAGTTCTTC
>-|-|TRBV5-1|TRBJ2-1
CASSLVATAQNEQFF
TGCGCCAGCAGCTTGGTCGCGACTGCCCAGAATGAGCAGTTCTTC
>many|-|TRBV27|TRBJ2-3
CASSTLSGGLGTDTQYF
TGTGCCAGCAGCACACTCTCAGGGGGACTAGGTACAGATACGCAGTATTTT
>-|-|TRBV25-1|TRBJ2-7
CASSQPGEYEQYF
TGTGCCAGCAGTCAACCTGGGGAGTACGAGCAGTACTTC
>many|-|TRBV4-1|TRBJ2-2
CASSQIPGVGTGELFF
TGCGCCAGCAGCCAGATACCGGGGGTGGGCACCGGGGAGCTGTTTTTT
>once|-|TRBV5-1|TRBJ2-1
CASSSGGQSYNEQFF
TGCGCCAGCAGCTCTGGAGGGCAGTCCTACAATGAGCAGTTCTTC
>-|-|TRBV6-5|TRBJ2-5
CASSYSGSLWGTQYF
TGTGCCAGCAGTTACTCTGGCAGCCTATGGGGGACCCAGTACTTC
>few|-|TRBV7-2|TRBJ1-6
CASSLGGRQVGSPLHF
TGTGCCAGCAGCTTAGGTGGGAGGCAGGTGGGCTCACCCCTCCACTTT
>-|-|TRBV12-3/TRBV12-4|TRBJ2-5
CASSLGEGEETQYF
TGTGCCAGCAGTTTGGGAGAGGGCGAGGAGACCCAGTACTTC
>-|-|TRBV7-2|TRBJ2-5
CASSLSPDRQETQYF
TGTGCCAGCAGCTTATCCCCTGACAGACAAGAGACCCAGTACTTC